Listed below are T cell receptor beta chains from one sample, sequenced in a study of cytomegalovirus exposure and HLA in healthy donors. Generated by immunoSEQ multiplex PCR, the TCRdb table keeps only in-frame clones and is missing some. The sample data list about 33,000 clones. The material sequenced was PBMCs. These receptors all come from a man in his forties in good health and CMV-seronegative. Each CDR3 is given with its conserved first and last residue. Each record gives: D gene, V gene, J gene, clone size, CDR3 protein, CDR3 DNA. A D gene is named only where the DNA matches it firmly. Some rows have no size entry. The others give once, few or many, or a class for an expanded clone.

>.|TRBV30|TRBJ1-3|.
CACSTVSGNTIYF
TGTGCCTGCAGTACAGTTTCTGGAAACACCATATATTTT
>.|TRBV28|TRBJ2-7|.
CATSAPTYEQYF
TGTGCCACCTCCGCGCCCACCTACGAGCAGTACTTC
>.|TRBV14|TRBJ1-1|.
CASSQAGALNTEAFF
TGTGCCAGCAGCCAAGCTGGGGCCCTGAACACTGAAGCTTTCTTT
>.|TRBV10-3|TRBJ2-2|.
CAIQSADLNTGELFF
TGTGCCATCCAATCAGCGGACCTCAACACCGGGGAGCTGTTTTTT
>TRBD2|TRBV4-3|TRBJ2-7|.
CASSQEGREGAYEQYF
TGCGCCAGCAGCCAAGAGGGACGGGAGGGGGCCTACGAGCAGTACTTC
>.|TRBV19|TRBJ1-1|.
CASINSAGGNTEAFF
TGTGCCAGTATCAACAGCGCGGGGGGGAACACTGAAGCTTTCTTT
>.|TRBV12-5|TRBJ2-7|.
CASGLAPSVYEQYF
TGTGCTAGTGGTTTGGCCCCCTCGGTGTACGAGCAGTACTTC
>TRBD1|TRBV18|TRBJ1-5|.
CASSRDRTNQPQHF
TGTGCCAGCTCACGGGACAGGACCAATCAGCCCCAGCATTTT
>TRBD2|TRBV19|TRBJ2-7|.
CASSITSGSLNEQYF
TGTGCCAGTAGTATCACTAGCGGGAGCCTCAACGAGCAGTACTTC
>.|TRBV5-1|TRBJ1-1|.
CASSLGGAETEAFF
TGCGCCAGCAGCTTGGGCGGTGCGGAAACTGAAGCTTTCTTT
>TRBD2|TRBV25-1|TRBJ2-1|.
CASDLAGGNNEQFF
TGTGCCAGCGATCTAGCGGGGGGAAACAATGAGCAGTTCTTC
>.|TRBV12-5|TRBJ1-4|.
CASGLEGAKLFF
TGTGCTAGTGGTTTGGAAGGGGCAAAACTGTTTTTT
>TRBD2|TRBV6-1|TRBJ2-7|.
CASSETSVYEQYF
TGTGCCAGCAGTGAGACTAGCGTCTACGAGCAGTACTTC
>TRBD1|TRBV29-1|TRBJ2-7|.
CSVVGDSWGEQYF
TGCAGCGTTGTAGGGGACAGTTGGGGCGAGCAGTACTTC
>.|TRBV15|TRBJ2-7|medium-sized
CATSLPGFGLEEQYF
TGTGCCACCAGCCTCCCCGGGTTCGGCCTGGAGGAGCAGTACTTC
>.|TRBV2|TRBJ2-5|.
CASLGGGQETQYF
TGTGCCAGCTTGGGAGGGGGCCAAGAGACCCAGTACTTC
>.|TRBV4-1|TRBJ1-5|.
CASSQDRAGSDQPQHF
TGCGCCAGCAGCCAAGATCGTGCGGGCAGCGATCAGCCCCAGCATTTT
>TRBD1|TRBV5-4|TRBJ2-7|.
CASSQDRLGYEQYF
TGTGCCAGCAGCCAGGACAGGTTGGGCTACGAGCAGTACTTC
>.|TRBV27|TRBJ1-1|.
CASSLFRGNTEAFF
TGTGCCAGCAGTTTATTTCGGGGTAACACTGAAGCTTTCTTT
>TRBD1|TRBV5-1|TRBJ2-3|.
CASSTLETGFTDTQYF
TGCGCCAGCAGCACCCTAGAGACAGGGTTCACAGATACGCAGTATTTT
>TRBD2|TRBV2|TRBJ2-2|.
CASSERASGPNTGELFF
TGTGCCAGCAGTGAAAGAGCTAGCGGCCCGAACACCGGGGAGCTGTTTTTT
>.|TRBV11-1|TRBJ1-2|.
CASSSTRRGGYTF
TGTGCCAGCAGCTCAACCCGAAGGGGTGGCTACACCTTC
>TRBD1|TRBV4-3|TRBJ2-7|.
CASSQFTGQFYEQYF
TGCGCCAGCAGCCAATTTACGGGACAGTTCTACGAGCAGTACTTC
>.|TRBV30|TRBJ1-4|.
CAWSSWALNEKLFF
TGTGCCTGGAGTTCGTGGGCCTTGAATGAAAAACTGTTTTTT
>.|TRBV7-2|TRBJ1-2|.
CASSDMGLGLGYTF
TGTGCCAGCAGCGATATGGGATTGGGGCTCGGCTACACCTTC
>TRBD1|TRBV18|TRBJ2-7|.
CASSVTGTGSLEQYF
TGTGCCAGCTCAGTCACCGGGACAGGGTCCCTCGAGCAGTACTTC
>.|TRBV7-6|TRBJ2-5|.
CASSTDVGTQYF
TGTGCCAGCAGCACAGATGTGGGGACCCAGTACTTC
>.|TRBV19|TRBJ1-1|.
CASSLRGGHLLNTEAFF
TGTGCCAGTAGTCTTAGGGGGGGACACCTCTTGAACACTGAAGCTTTCTTT
>TRBD1|TRBV4-3|TRBJ2-3|.
CASSQQGASTDTQYF
TGCGCCAGCAGCCAACAGGGGGCTAGCACAGATACGCAGTATTTT
>TRBD1|TRBV29-1|TRBJ1-5|.
CSVVQGAQNQPQHF
TGCAGCGTTGTCCAGGGGGCCCAGAATCAGCCCCAGCATTTT
>.|TRBV30|TRBJ2-5|.
CAWSVRGRETQYF
TGTGCCTGGAGTGTCCGAGGGAGGGAGACCCAGTACTTC
>.|TRBV5-5|TRBJ2-7|.
CASSPGHGLEQYF
TGTGCCAGCAGCCCGGGACACGGGCTCGAGCAGTACTTC
>.|TRBV30|TRBJ2-1|.
CAWGRPNAALSYMNEQFF
TGTGCCTGGGGGAGACCAAACGCAGCCCTAAGTTATATGAATGAGCAGTTCTTC
>TRBD1|TRBV9|TRBJ2-4|.
CASSGSGTGGAKNIQYF
TGTGCCAGCAGCGGGTCCGGGACAGGTGGCGCCAAAAACATTCAGTACTTC
>.|TRBV29-1|TRBJ2-7|.
CSVEDHGIEQYF
TGCAGCGTTGAAGATCACGGGATTGAGCAGTACTTC
>TRBD2|TRBV6-5|TRBJ2-4|.
CASSLSSGTRQYF
TGTGCCAGCAGTTTGTCTAGCGGTACCCGTCAGTACTTC
>TRBD2|TRBV5-1|TRBJ2-7|.
CASSFTSGGDYEQYF
TGCGCCAGCAGTTTCACTAGCGGGGGAGACTACGAGCAGTACTTC
>.|TRBV29-1|TRBJ2-3|.
CSVVAGKGTDTQYF
TGCAGCGTTGTCGCAGGGAAAGGCACAGATACGCAGTATTTT
>.|TRBV10-3|TRBJ1-1|.
CAISNREVRAFF
TGTGCCATCAGCAACAGGGAAGTGAGGGCTTTCTTT
>TRBD1|TRBV6-6|TRBJ1-3|.
CASSLKGTGVNTIYF
TGTGCCAGCAGTTTGAAAGGGACAGGGGTAAACACCATATATTTT
>TRBD2|TRBV5-4|TRBJ2-1|.
CASQLAGGLNEQFF
TGTGCCAGCCAGTTAGCGGGAGGGTTGAATGAGCAGTTCTTC
>.|TRBV11-1|TRBJ1-2|.
CASIPVARCGYTF
TGTGCCAGCATCCCGGTCGCCCGCTGCGGCTACACCTTC
>.|TRBV5-1|TRBJ2-7|.
CASSLVKIPNRVWYF
TGCGCCAGCAGCTTGGTAAAAATTCCGAACAGGGTCTGGTACTTC
>.|TRBV19|TRBJ1-2|.
CASSQVIFYGYTF
TGTGCCAGTAGCCAGGTCATCTTCTATGGCTACACCTTC
>TRBD1|TRBV5-7|TRBJ1-5|.
CASSLTGTGISFGNQPQHF
TGTGCCAGCAGCTTAACCGGGACAGGGATCTCGTTCGGAAATCAGCCCCAGCATTTT
>.|TRBV19|TRBJ2-7|.
CASSSAVAYEQYF
TGTGCCAGTAGTTCTGCGGTAGCCTACGAGCAGTACTTC
>.|TRBV18|TRBJ2-4|.
CASSTTTGAKNIQYF
TGTGCCAGCTCAACAACGACGGGAGCCAAAAACATTCAGTACTTC
>.|TRBV29-1|TRBJ1-5|.
CSVGGEGRQPQHF
TGCAGCGTTGGGGGGGAAGGGCGGCAGCCCCAGCATTTT
>TRBD1|TRBV30|TRBJ1-6|.
CAWSTGTGDSPLHF
TGTGCCTGGAGTACCGGGACAGGGGATTCACCCCTCCACTTT
>.|TRBV30|TRBJ2-7|.
CAWSVTLQGNGEQYF
TGTGCCTGGAGTGTAACCTTACAGGGAAATGGCGAGCAGTACTTC
>TRBD1|TRBV30|TRBJ1-2|.
CAWSYFGRGNGYTF
TGTGCCTGGAGTTACTTCGGCAGGGGGAATGGCTACACCTTC
>.|TRBV15|TRBJ1-1|.
CATSTRTENTEAFF
TGTGCCACCAGCACGCGGACAGAGAACACTGAAGCTTTCTTT
>TRBD1|TRBV28|TRBJ2-3|.
CASSSGQGDTQYF
TGTGCCAGCAGTTCTGGACAGGGAGATACGCAGTATTTT